The 17 T cell receptor beta chains below were found in one sample sequenced in a study of T-cell memory formation after mild COVID-19. MiXCR was run by TCRdb on the 5' RACE reads, yielding one entry per CDR3 protein. In the table there are under 110,000 distinct CDR3 sequences, approximately 13% of which are singletons. The specimen sequenced was PBMCs or a T cell subset sorted from them (not recorded which). The source of these receptors is an adult woman who had mild COVID-19 (a few samples of this study predate the infection). Cell type and time point are not known.

This clonotype showed up just once. The chain employs TRBV20-1 and TRBJ1-2; TRBD1 is a possible D gene (5 bases). The germline V gene has CDR1 DFQATT and CDR2 SNEGSKA (reference sequence). This CDR3 contains 14 residues. V lost 7 bases and J lost 3, with 18 bases in between. CDR3 coding DNA: TGCAGTGGGTGGAGGGCCTGGGGCTACTATGGCTACACCTTC. This translates into CSGWRAWGYYGYTF.

The sample holds a few counts of this clonotype. The CDR3: CASSLGSGALREQFF. CDR3 nucleotide sequence: TGCGCCAGCAGCTTGGGTAGCGGGGCATTGCGGGAGCAGTTCTTC. The chain joins TRBV5-1 to TRBJ2-1, with 8 bases that match TRBD2. The CDR3 consists of 15 residues. The V gene end was trimmed by 0 bases and the J gene end by 10 bases; junction bases not matched to a gene: 9. Germline V gene data show CDR1 as SGHRS and CDR2 as YFSETQ.

V and J are TRBV6-2 or TRBV6-3 and TRBJ2-2; 14 positions agree with TRBD2. Germline V lookup: CDR1 MNHEY, CDR2 SVGEGT. The CDR3 has 19 residues. Trimming at V came to 0 bases and at J to 1 base, leaving 4 bases not matched to a gene. The CDR3 region is CASSYSGTSGGWNTGELFF. The CDR3 DNA reads as TGTGCCAGCAGTTACTCCGGGACTAGCGGGGGATGGAACACCGGGGAGCTGTTTTTT.

This chain uses TRBV7-2 with TRBJ2-7; TRBD2 aligns across 11 bases. V gave up 2 bases and J gave up 4 bases; unmatched junction bases: 4. This CDR3 has 15 residues. Germline V gene lookup returns CDR1 SGHTA and CDR2 FQGNSA. The CDR3 DNA reads TGTGCCAGCAGCTTACTACTAGCGGGAGATTACGAGCAGTACTTC. It translates to CASSLLLAGDYEQYF.

This clonotype turned up a few times. The chain recombines TRBV20-1 with TRBJ1-3; D call uncertain. Deletions cut 0 bases from V and 0 bases from J, with 12 bases between. The CDR3 consists of 16 residues. CDR1 is DFQATT, CDR2 SNEGSKA, per germline (reference sequence). CDR3 DNA: TGCAGTGCTAGAGACCGGAAAAGGTACTCTGGAAACACCATATATTTT. Translation: CSARDRKRYSGNTIYF.

This clonotype was seen a handful of times. The gene calls are TRBV6-5 and TRBJ1-2; 8 positions match TRBD1. Germline CDR1 is MNHEY and CDR2 is SVGAGI. There are 14 residues in the CDR3. Trimming at V came to 1 base and at J to 7 bases, leaving 5 bases not matched to a gene. CDR3 bases: TGTGCCAGCAGTTACTTCGGACAGGGAAGTGGCTACACCTTC. Translating gives CASSYFGQGSGYTF.

This clonotype came up a few times. The chain carries TRBV19 and TRBJ2-1, with TRBD2 matching over 12 bases. The length of the CDR3 is 18 residues. V shed 1 base, J shed 2 bases, and the junction held 6 bases outside the gene matches. Germline CDR1 reads LNHDA; CDR2 reads SQIVND (reference sequence). This CDR3 is CASSIVLLAGGPYNEQFF. CDR3 nucleotide sequence: TGTGCCAGTAGTATAGTATTGCTAGCGGGAGGGCCCTACAATGAGCAGTTCTTC.

As to this clonotype: This may arise from a read error, as a much more abundant clone is one base away. V usage is TRBV24-1 and J usage is TRBJ2-7; 8 positions agree with TRBD1. This CDR3 comprises 13 residues. V gave up 6 bases and J gave up 6 bases; unmatched junction bases: 6. Germline assignment: CDR1 KGHDR and CDR2 SFDVKD. CDR3 bases: TGTGCCACCAGTAACCGACAGGGGAGCGAGCAGTACTTC. This encodes CATSNRQGSEQYF.

V gene TRBV9 combines with J gene TRBJ1-2; possible D gene TRBD1, 5 bases. In germline, CDR1 is SGDLS, CDR2 YYNGEE. CDR3 length: 12 residues. V was trimmed by 3 bases and J by 7 bases, leaving 10 bases between them. CDR3 region: CASSAQDTGYTF. DNA of the CDR3: TGTGCCAGCAGCGCACAGGATACTGGCTACACCTTC.

The V gene is TRBV7-9, the J gene TRBJ2-1; 7 bases are a match to TRBD2. The V segment lost 3 bases and the J segment 3 bases; nucleotides outside the gene matches: 5. The CDR3 sequence is 15 residues long. The germline CDR1 and CDR2 sequences are SEHNR and FQNEAQ (reference sequence). The CDR3 DNA sequence: TGTGCCAGCAGCTTGGTGGGCGGGGGCTACAATGAGCAGTTCTTC. Amino acids: CASSLVGGGYNEQFF. The full variable domain, with the rest looked up from reference TRBV7-9 and TRBJ2-1, is DTGVSQNPRHKITKRGQNVTFRCDPISEHNRLYWYRQTLGQGPEFLTYFQNEAQLEKSRLLSDRFSAERPKGSFSTLEIQRTEQGDSAMYLCASSLVGGGYNEQFFGPGTRLTVL.

V gene TRBV10-3 combines with J gene TRBJ1-5, with 8 bases that match TRBD1. The CDR3 covers 14 residues. The V and J ends lost 6 bases and 7 bases, in that order; junction bases with no gene match: 8. CDR1 and CDR2 from the germline V gene are ENHRY and SYGVKD. The CDR3 here is CAISVRGRGQPQHF. The DNA for the CDR3 is TGTGCCATCAGCGTCAGGGGGCGCGGACAGCCCCAGCATTTT.

This clonotype was counted between two and nine times. This chain joins TRBV14 and TRBJ2-7; 7 bases are a match to TRBD1. This CDR3 region has 12 residues. Germline CDR1 is SGHDN and CDR2 is FVKESK. The trim removed 4 bases at V and 4 bases at J, leaving 1 base unmatched. CDR3 nucleotide sequence: TGTGCCAGCAGCCCGACAGGGTACGAGCAGTACTTC. It codes for CASSPTGYEQYF.

This clonotype was seen at least ten times. The chain recombines TRBV27 with TRBJ2-1; D remains ambiguous. Germline V gives CDR1 MNHEY, CDR2 SMNVEV (reference sequence). CDR3 length equals 12 residues. V lost 7 bases, J lost 6 bases, and 10 bases lay in between. The CDR3 reads CASKGVRNEQFF. The CDR3 DNA follows: TGTGCCAGCAAGGGCGTTCGCAATGAGCAGTTCTTC.

The V and J genes are TRBV29-1 and TRBJ1-2, with D perhaps TRBD1 (5 bases). Germline V CDR1 and CDR2: SQVTM, ANQGSEA. The CDR3 loop spans 14 amino acids. V was pared by 3 bases and J by 0 bases, with 11 bases between. CDR3 region: CSVERRGANYGYTF. DNA for the CDR3: TGCAGCGTTGAGAGGAGGGGAGCTAACTATGGCTACACCTTC.

At least ten counts were recorded for this clonotype. The chain employs TRBV20-1 and TRBJ1-5; maybe TRBD1 (5 bases). Trimming removed 3 bases at V and 4 bases at J, with 19 bases between. Germline V gives CDR1 DFQATT, CDR2 SNEGSKA (reference sequence). The CDR3 loop spans 16 amino acids. The CDR3 region is CSARLVVMGENQPQHF. The CDR3 coding sequence is TGCAGTGCTAGGCTGGTGGTAATGGGGGAAAATCAGCCCCAGCATTTT.

This chain uses TRBV11-2 with TRBJ2-7; D is uncertain. The CDR3 is 15 amino acids. Germline lookup yields CDR1 SGHAT and CDR2 FQNNGV. Trimming pared 5 bases from V and 4 bases from J, leaving 18 bases between. The CDR3 nucleotides are TGTGCCAGCAGCCCTGAAATAGGCCCGTTTTACGAGCAGTACTTC. It specifies CASSPEIGPFYEQYF. The full variable domain, with the rest looked up from reference TRBV11-2 and TRBJ2-7, is EAGVAQSPRYKIIEKRQSVAFWCNPISGHATLYWYQQILGQGPKLLIQFQNNGVVDDSQLPKDRFSAERLKGVDSTLKIQPAKLEDSAVYLCASSPEIGPFYEQYFGPGTRLTVT.

This clonotype was counted ten times or more. V gene TRBV5-6 combines with J gene TRBJ2-7; 8 bases align to TRBD1. CDR3 length: 14 amino acids. The germline CDR1 and CDR2 sequences are SGHDT and YYEEEE. The V segment lost 5 bases and the J segment 0 bases; nucleotides outside the gene matches: 4. CDR3 nucleotide sequence: TGTGCCAGCAGGCCCACAGGGGGCTCCTACGAGCAGTACTTC. Residues: CASRPTGGSYEQYF.